These T cell receptor beta chains were read from a single sample in a study of blood T cell repertoires in COVID-19. Clones were read by immunoSEQ multiplex PCR, and TCRdb kept only the in-frame ones, dropping some. Of about 190,000 clones listed, roughly four fifths are singletons. Sequencing was done on a sample of peripheral blood. The source is a woman between 40 and 55 years old with acute or convalescent COVID-19. Both conserved end residues are part of each CDR3.

V	J	CDR3
TRBV5-4	TRBJ2-7	CASSLRWRASGSTHEQYF
TRBV5-1	TRBJ2-7	CASSLAVYEQYF
TRBV6-5	TRBJ1-6	CASGTNRALHF
TRBV6-5	TRBJ1-5	CASVTGRLPNQPQHF
TRBV27	TRBJ1-3	CASSPLRQGMGNTIYF
TRBV18	TRBJ2-3	CASSPFYAGTSADTQYF
TRBV6-5	TRBJ1-1	CASSYWSPTGGPEAFF
TRBV5-4	TRBJ2-3	CASSRQGADTQYF
TRBV12-3/TRBV12-4	TRBJ2-1	CASSFWREQFF
TRBV12-3/TRBV12-4	TRBJ1-5	CASSLGSSAEHF
TRBV28	TRBJ2-1	CASSFTDRNNEQFF
TRBV27	TRBJ2-7	CASSTGGTYEQYF
TRBV5-1	TRBJ1-1	CASSSPEEGNTEAFF
TRBV4-1	TRBJ2-3	CASSQPSGGSTDTQYF
TRBV5-6	TRBJ1-1	CASSLASTENTEAFF
TRBV27	TRBJ2-3	CASSSYSGGHTDTQYF
TRBV20-1	TRBJ1-1	CSARDREAFF
TRBV7-7	TRBJ2-3	CASSQDRGDTQYF
TRBV24-1	TRBJ2-3	CATSDFTSGHTDTQYF
TRBV12-3/TRBV12-4	TRBJ1-1	CASIPGGTEAFF
TRBV4-2	TRBJ2-7	CASSSPWGGSSYEQYF
TRBV7-9	TRBJ1-3	CASMTGKGNTIYF